This TCR beta chain was profiled in a study of blood T cell repertoires in COVID-19. The CDR3 is 18 amino acids. The ends lost 7 bases at V and 0 bases at J; junction bases unmatched: 12. As processed by the authors: The authors estimated nucleated cell counts from reference gene primer amplification. The method was immunoSEQ multiplex PCR; TCRdb's version includes in-frame clones alone and lacks a portion of them. That table is the source of V, J and clone size, and D and trimming were worked out from the DNA. The table includes fewer than 500,000 clones, 81% detected once. The receptor was derived from a human donor with acute or convalescent COVID-19. The donor label of this sample is uncertain. Sequencing was done on a sample of peripheral blood. The chain joins TRBV23-1 to TRBJ2-6; 7 nucleotides match TRBD1. TRBV23-1 is an open reading frame whose function is uncertain. In DNA, the CDR3 is TGCGCCAGCAAGCCCCTGATACAGGGGACCTCTGGGGCCAACGTCCTGACTTTC. It codes for CASKPLIQGTSGANVLTF.